This T cell receptor beta chain was captured in a study of T cell responses to AZD1222 COVID-19 vaccine. Across the study: Pooled samples include second doses given at about 4 or 12 weeks.

Remarks on this clone: As yet, its antigen is unknown.

Per the germline V gene, CDR1 is SEHNR and CDR2 is FQNEAQ (reference sequence). The V segment lost 6 bases and the J segment 4 bases; nucleotides outside the gene matches: 8. This CDR3 has 15 amino acids. Findings of the study overall: The breadth and depth of Spike-specific TCRs increased once two AZD1222 doses had been given. Sampled repertoires all dated from after the peak T cell response. Donors skewed white British and female; clonal diversity was possibly underestimated.

TCRdb's copy holds only in-frame clones and misses some; the assay was immunoSEQ multiplex PCR. The sample holds roughly 120,000 clones, less than 90% seen once. The sample in question was peripheral blood, obtained on day 0 of AZD1222 vaccination. The rearrangement joins TRBV7-9 to TRBJ1-4; 7 bases are a match to TRBD1. The TCR comes from an adult in good health. The CDR3: CASRDTGTVNEKLFF. DNA of the CDR3: TGTGCCAGCAGAGATACCGGGACAGTTAATGAAAAACTGTTTTTT.